The rows below give T cell receptor beta chains drawn from one sample of a study of blood T cell repertoires in COVID-19. Profiling relied on immunoSEQ multiplex PCR, and the TCRdb table lists in-frame clones only, not all of them. The table includes 350,000 to 400,000 clones, 89% detected once. The sequenced sample consisted of peripheral blood. Receptors were obtained from a woman in her thirties with COVID-19, enrolled during active disease. Each CDR3 is given with its conserved first and last residue. A D gene is named only where the DNA matches it firmly. The size of a clone is reported for some rows only, either as once, few or many, or as a class for expanded clones.

abundance | j_gene | v_gene | d_gene | CDR3nt | CDR3aa
- | TRBJ1-1 | TRBV28 | - | TGTGCCAGCAGCAACCGTGGGGCTTACCGTAGAGCTTTCTTT | CASSNRGAYRRAFF
- | TRBJ2-3 | TRBV13 | TRBD2 | TGTGCCAGCAGCCGCCGGGGGACTAGCGGCACAATCCGCCCAGATACGCAGTATTTT | CASSRRGTSGTIRPDTQYF
few | TRBJ1-1 | TRBV27 | - | TGTGCCAGCAGTCTACAGGATTTGAACACTGAAGCTTTCTTT | CASSLQDLNTEAFF
- | TRBJ1-5 | TRBV19 | - | TGTGCCAGTAGTATAGGCGGACAGCCCCAGCATTTT | CASSIGGQPQHF
- | TRBJ1-2 | TRBV5-6 | - | TGTGCCAGCAGCATCTACTACAGGGCCCCAAACTATGGCTACACCTTC | CASSIYYRAPNYGYTF
- | TRBJ2-1 | TRBV5-4 | - | TGTGCCAGCAGCTTTAGTATGGGAGGCGGTTACAATGAGCAGTTCTTC | CASSFSMGGGYNEQFF
- | TRBJ1-2 | TRBV6-1 | TRBD1 | TGTGCCAGCAGTGACGACAGGGTTCACTACTATGGCTACACCTTC | CASSDDRVHYYGYTF
- | TRBJ2-1 | TRBV11-2 | - | TGTGCCAGCAGCTTATTTCGGGGGAGCGGCACCTACAATGAGCAGTTCTTC | CASSLFRGSGTYNEQFF
- | TRBJ2-1 | TRBV7-8 | TRBD1 | TGTGCCAGCAGCTCATGGACAGGTTCAGACAATGAGCAGTTCTTC | CASSSWTGSDNEQFF
once | TRBJ2-5 | TRBV7-2 | TRBD2 | TGTGCCAGCAGCCTAACTTCTAGCGGGGGGGGAGAGACCCAGTACTTC | CASSLTSSGGGETQYF
- | TRBJ1-4 | TRBV6-5 | TRBD1 | TGTGCCAGCAGGATGGGGACAGCGTATGAAAAACTGTTTTTT | CASRMGTAYEKLFF
few | TRBJ1-6 | TRBV2 | TRBD1 | TGTGCCAGCCTGGGACAGGGAAACACAAATTCACCCCTCCACTTT | CASLGQGNTNSPLHF
- | TRBJ1-2 | TRBV7-2 | TRBD1 | TGTGCCAGCAGCTCCCGGACAGGGGGCCAGAACTATGGCTACACCTTC | CASSSRTGGQNYGYTF
- | TRBJ1-1 | TRBV29-1 | TRBD1 | TGCAGCACTAGGGACAGCAACACTGAAGCTTTCTTT | CSTRDSNTEAFF
- | TRBJ2-3 | TRBV29-1 | - | TGCAGCGAACGACAGTCAGATACGCAGTATTTT | CSERQSDTQYF
- | TRBJ2-6 | TRBV11-2 | TRBD1 | TGTGCCAGCAGCGAGATACAGGGGAAGGCCAACGTCCTGACTTTC | CASSEIQGKANVLTF
- | TRBJ2-3 | TRBV9 | - | TGTGCCAGCAGCGTAGATGGTGGGGCGGGCACAGATACGCAGTATTTT | CASSVDGGAGTDTQYF
- | TRBJ2-2 | TRBV12-5 | TRBD2 | TGTGCTAGTGGACCCTTAGGGGCGGGAGAGGTCACCGGGGAGCTGTTTTTT | CASGPLGAGEVTGELFF
- | TRBJ1-2 | TRBV24-1 | - | TGTGCCACCAGTGATTGGAGGAAGGGTGGTGGCTACACCTTC | CATSDWRKGGGYTF
- | TRBJ2-1 | TRBV11-2 | TRBD2 | TGTGCCAGCAGCTTACGCGAGCGGGGGGGCCGGATGCAGCAGTTCTTC | CASSLRERGGRMQQFF
- | TRBJ1-6 | TRBV7-8 | - | TGTGCCAGCAGCTCCCTCCCTGGCGGGAACAATTCACCCCTCCACTTT | CASSSLPGGNNSPLHF
- | TRBJ1-1 | TRBV3-1/TRBV3-2 | TRBD1 | TGTGCCAGCAGCCAAGATGGGACAGCTTACATGAACACTGAAGCTTTCTTT | CASSQDGTAYMNTEAFF
- | TRBJ2-3 | TRBV7-2 | TRBD1 | TGTGCCAGCAGCTTAAACTTACAGGGGGATACGCAGTATTTT | CASSLNLQGDTQYF
- | TRBJ1-4 | TRBV7-2 | - | TGTGCCAGCAGCCGGTTGAGTACAACTAATGAAAAACTGTTTTTT | CASSRLSTTNEKLFF